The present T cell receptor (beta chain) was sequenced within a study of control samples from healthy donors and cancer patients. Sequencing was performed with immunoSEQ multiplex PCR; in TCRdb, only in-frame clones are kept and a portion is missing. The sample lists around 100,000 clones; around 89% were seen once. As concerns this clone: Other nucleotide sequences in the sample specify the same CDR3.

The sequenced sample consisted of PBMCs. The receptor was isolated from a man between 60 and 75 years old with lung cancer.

The DNA for the CDR3 is TGTGCCAGCTCACCACGGACGCAAGAGACCCAGTACTTC. Encoded protein: CASSPRTQETQYF. J is TRBJ2-5 and V is TRBV18; D gene unclear. From germline, CDR1 is KGHSH and CDR2 LQKENI. The CDR3 extends over 13 amino acids. V was pared by 1 base and J by 2 bases, with 5 bases between.